This T cell receptor beta chain was sequenced for a study of CD8+ T cells in alopecia areata (dated by TCRdb to the late 2010s). Regarding the research as a whole: The treated patients took part in an open-label pilot trial in which moderate-to-severe alopecia areata was treated with oral tofacitinib at 5 to 10 mg twice daily. Patients stayed on tofacitinib for 6 to 18 months and then had 6 months of follow-up off drug so that delayed response and recurrence could be assessed. Disease severity in treated patients was measured with the SALT score, which quantifies the percentage of affected scalp surface area. To study T cell clonal expansion in alopecia areata, the researchers applied high-throughput TCRbeta sequencing to both the C3H/HeJ mouse model and human patients. In humans, TCRbeta sequencing was performed on scalp tissue and on sorted CD4+ and CD8+ peripheral blood T cells from healthy controls and from patients with patchy or totalis/universalis alopecia areata. Biopsies were taken from tofacitinib-treated patients at baseline and again at 4 and 24 weeks into treatment, and several of those patients also had a later scalp biopsy. Scalp clonality was compared across normal scalp (n=4), patchy alopecia areata scalp (n=8), and alopecia totalis/universalis scalp (n=8). RNA came from the PAXgene miRNA kit for fixed scalp, the miRNeasy kit for PBMCs, and the RNeasy kit for mouse skin. TCRbeta CDR3 regions were amplified by immunoSEQ multiplex PCR using 35 Vbeta forward and 13 Jbeta reverse primers. Study-wide conclusions, independent of this receptor: Scalp clonality and the number of expanded CD8+ clones among the top 100 scalp clones were significantly decreased by tofacitinib. Higher clonality and more expanded CD8+ clones were observed in lesional scalp than in normal scalp, particularly in alopecia totalis/universalis, a finding suggestive of antigenic drive. Unlike mouse skin, which is dominated by gammadelta T cells, normal human skin has resident alphabeta T cells that are also sequenced, and this complicates analysis of the scalp TCR repertoire. Because the treated cohort was small and included a single nonresponder, larger studies are needed to assess links between baseline CD8+ expansion and response. TCR sequences shared between patients were less clear than in mice, possibly partly because of HLA diversity in the patient population. Many expanded lesional clones persisted in scalp and blood during tofacitinib treatment, which may partly explain relapse after stopping treatment.

Points on this clone: The antigen this receptor binds is unknown. No base quality values were provided; no much bigger clone lies one nucleotide off.

What the time point label conveys for this sample: around 26 weeks on oral tofacitinib. The treatment or condition label corresponds to: oral pan-JAK inhibitor, 5-10 mg twice daily. Lesional scalp punch biopsies and peripheral blood were collected from alopecia areata patients. PBMCs were isolated by density centrifugation and stained for CD3, CD4 and CD8, and CD4+ and CD8+ T cells were sorted on a FACSAria. The library relied on the immunoSEQ multiplex PCR assay. For TCR sequencing, RNA was extracted from every sample and reverse transcribed into cDNA to serve as template. First-strand cDNA was synthesized using SuperScript III with a 2:1 mix of oligo-dT and random hexamers. A synthetic immune receptor repertoire was used to measure amplification bias, and any remaining bias was corrected computationally. The original methods were these. Raw reads were preprocessed for error removal, and CDR3 was defined according to IMGT conventions as running from the conserved cysteine to phenylalanine. Clonality was computed by normalizing Shannon entropy by log2 of the number of productive unique TCRs and subtracting the result from 1. Whether each scalp clone was CD4 or CD8 was inferred by checking scalp TCRbeta sequences against the CD4 and CD8 repertoires from sorted blood. The source is immuneACCESS, and TCRdb retained only in-frame sequences with V and J called. Part of the clones is not carried over; for the studies checked, unresolved V genes explain less than half of this, and the remainder is unexplained. That table furnishes V, J and clone size, whereas the DNA furnished D and trimming. This sample holds under 200,000 clones; approximately 62% were observed only once. The ten largest make up approximately 15% of the sample.

V lost 1 base and J lost 0 bases; the stretch between them is 10 bases long. Per the germline V gene, SQVTM is the CDR1 and ANQGSEA is the CDR2. The CDR3 starts with the cysteine, ends with the phenylalanine, and has 15 residues. Solely the CDR3 DNA is kept, with 45 bases framed from the first base. The material sequenced was CD4+ T cells sorted from blood, taken at week 24, from a patient treated with tofacitinib. This TCR was sampled from a human donor with alopecia areata. In this chain, TRBV29-1 is recombined with TRBJ2-1, and perhaps TRBD1 as D gene, on 6 matching bases. The CDR3 in this case is CSVEVGAISYNEQFF. The DNA reads TGCAGCGTTGAAGTGGGGGCGATCTCCTACAATGAGCAGTTCTTC.